Shown below are 10 T cell receptor beta chains from a single sample sequenced in a study of shared clonotypes between healthy human individuals. Assay used: immunoSEQ multiplex PCR; TCRdb lists only in-frame clones, some missing. Altogether more than 400,000 clones are present, around 96% being singletons, with the ten largest covering roughly 0.06%. What was sequenced was naive CD4+ T cells sorted from blood. Subset described: CD45RA+ positively selected. These receptors were obtained from a woman under 40 in good health.

This sequence joins TRBV5-1 and TRBJ2-7; D may be TRBD1 or TRBD2 (5 bases each). In germline, CDR1 is SGHRS, CDR2 YFSETQ. CDR3 length equals 14 residues. Trimming pared 2 bases from V and 4 bases from J, leaving 13 bases between. This CDR3 reads CASSLERGRYEQYF. DNA for the CDR3: TGCGCCAGCAGCTTAGAACGGGGACGGTACGAGCAGTACTTC. The entire variable domain, with the rest obtained from reference TRBV5-1 and TRBJ2-7, is as follows: KAGVTQTPRYLIKTRGQQVTLSCSPISGHRSVSWYQQTPGQGLQFLFEYFSETQRNKGNFPGRFSGRQFSNSRSEMNVSTLELGDSALYLCASSLERGRYEQYFGPGTRLTVT.

The rearrangement uses TRBV7-2 and TRBJ2-3; D remains unclear. The CDR3 sequence is 15 residues long. CDR1 is SGHTA and CDR2 is FQGNSA in the germline V gene. V was trimmed by 0 bases and J by 2 bases, leaving 9 bases between them. DNA of the CDR3: TGTGCCAGCAGCTTAGCTTTAACATACACAGATACGCAGTATTTT. It codes for CASSLALTYTDTQYF.

The gene calls are TRBV4-1 and TRBJ2-3; maybe TRBD2 (6 bases). There are 16 residues in the CDR3. Trimming cost V 1 base and J 0 bases, with 11 bases left between them. The germline CDR1 and CDR2 sequences are MGHRA and YSYEKL. Here the CDR3 DNA reads TGCGCCAGCAGCCAAGCAGCAGGGACTAGCACAGATACGCAGTATTTT. It codes for CASSQAAGTSTDTQYF.

The chain joins TRBV4-2 to TRBJ2-1, with D uncertain. CDR3 length: 14 amino acids. Per germline, CDR1 LGHNA and CDR2 YNFKEQ. With 1 base removed from V and 6 bases from J, the gap between germline ends came to 10 bases. CDR3 loop: CASSQVRTTNEQFF. The CDR3 region has the DNA TGTGCCAGCAGCCAAGTGCGGACCACCAATGAGCAGTTCTTC.

This clone was found once. The chain is built from TRBV18 and TRBJ1-1; TRBD1 matches 12 bases. After removal of 6 bases from V and 7 bases from J, the junction contained 3 bases not matched to a gene. Germline CDR1 reads KGHSH; CDR2 reads LQKENI. There are 13 residues in the CDR3. For the CDR3, the DNA is TGTGCCAGCTCTGGGACAGGGGGCAATGAAGCTTTCTTT. This gives the protein CASSGTGGNEAFF. The full variable domain, completed using reference TRBV18 and TRBJ1-1, is NAGVMQNPRHLVRRRGQEARLRCSPMKGHSHVYWYRQLPEEGLKFMVYLQKENIIDESGMPKERFSAEFPKEGPSILRIQQVVRGDSAAYFCASSGTGGNEAFFGQGTRLTVV.

CDR3 amino acids: CASSSPGGGKETQYF. DNA of the CDR3: TGTGCCAGCAGTTCCCCGGGAGGGGGTAAAGAGACCCAGTACTTC. This chain uses TRBV6-5 with TRBJ2-5; 8 bases agree with TRBD2. From germline, CDR1 is MNHEY and CDR2 SVGAGI. The CDR3 is made up of 15 amino acids. The V and J ends lost 4 bases and 3 bases, in that order; junction bases with no gene match: 7.

The rearrangement links TRBV19 to TRBJ1-5; D might be TRBD1 (5 bases). Germline V gene data show CDR1 as LNHDA and CDR2 as SQIVND (reference sequence). Trimming shortened V by 6 bases and J by 3 bases, and 18 bases separated the two germline ends. The CDR3 contains 16 residues. CDR3 nucleotide sequence: TGTGCCAGTAGCGGACCTAGAGGCAGGGACAATCAGCCCCAGCATTTT. Translated, it gives CASSGPRGRDNQPQHF.

The V call is TRBV30, the J call TRBJ2-7; 9 positions agree with TRBD2. V was clipped by 8 bases and J by 3 bases; unmatched bases: 8. This CDR3 has 13 residues. CDR1 and CDR2 (germline): GTSNPN, SVGIG (reference sequence). The CDR3 DNA follows: TGTGCCCGGTCGGTAGCGGGAGTCTACGAGCAGTACTTC. The encoded protein is CARSVAGVYEQYF.

The chain recombines TRBV19 with TRBJ1-5; TRBD1 might be the D (5 bases). CDR1 LNHDA and CDR2 SQIVND come from the germline V gene (reference sequence). Trimming shortened V by 1 base and J by 6 bases, and 16 bases separated the two germline ends. CDR3 length: 16 amino acids. The CDR3, as DNA: TGTGCCAGTAGTATAGGGACGCGACAGTCCAGTCAGCCCCAGCATTTT. This codes for CASSIGTRQSSQPQHF. The full variable domain, completed using reference TRBV19 and TRBJ1-5, is DGGITQSPKYLFRKEGQNVTLSCEQNLNHDAMYWYRQDPGQGLRLIYYSQIVNDFQKGDIAEGYSVSREKKESFPLTVTSAQKNPTAFYLCASSIGTRQSSQPQHFGDGTRLSIL.

The chain is built from TRBV7-9 and TRBJ1-2; D is ambiguous. With 5 bases removed from V and 2 bases from J, the gap between germline ends came to 12 bases. From germline, CDR1 is SEHNR and CDR2 FQNEAQ (reference sequence). The CDR3 is 14 amino acids. The CDR3 spells CASSQDHGNYGYTF. DNA of the CDR3: TGTGCCAGCAGCCAAGATCACGGCAACTATGGCTACACCTTC.